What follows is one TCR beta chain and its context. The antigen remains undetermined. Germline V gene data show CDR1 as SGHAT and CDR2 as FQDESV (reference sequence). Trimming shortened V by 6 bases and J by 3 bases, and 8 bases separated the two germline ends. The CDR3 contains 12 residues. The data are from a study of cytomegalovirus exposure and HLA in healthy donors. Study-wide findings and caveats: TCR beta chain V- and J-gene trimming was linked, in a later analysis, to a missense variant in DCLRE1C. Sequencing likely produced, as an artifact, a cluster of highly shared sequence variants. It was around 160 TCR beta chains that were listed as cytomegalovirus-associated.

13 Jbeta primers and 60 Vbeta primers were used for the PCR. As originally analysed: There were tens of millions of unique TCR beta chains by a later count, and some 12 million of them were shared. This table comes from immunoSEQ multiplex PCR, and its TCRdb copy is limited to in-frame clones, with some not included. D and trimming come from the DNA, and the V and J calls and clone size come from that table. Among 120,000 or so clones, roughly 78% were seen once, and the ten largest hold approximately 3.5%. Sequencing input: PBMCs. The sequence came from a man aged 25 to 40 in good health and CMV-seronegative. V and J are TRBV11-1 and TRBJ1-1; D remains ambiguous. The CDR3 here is CASSPGYTEAFF. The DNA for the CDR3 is TGTGCCAGCAGTCCAGGATACACTGAAGCTTTCTTT. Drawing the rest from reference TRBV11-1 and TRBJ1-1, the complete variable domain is EAEVAQSPRYKITEKSQAVAFWCDPISGHATLYWYRQILGQGPELLVQFQDESVVDDSQLPKDRFSAERLKGVDSTLKIQPAELGDSAMYLCASSPGYTEAFFGQGTRLTVV.